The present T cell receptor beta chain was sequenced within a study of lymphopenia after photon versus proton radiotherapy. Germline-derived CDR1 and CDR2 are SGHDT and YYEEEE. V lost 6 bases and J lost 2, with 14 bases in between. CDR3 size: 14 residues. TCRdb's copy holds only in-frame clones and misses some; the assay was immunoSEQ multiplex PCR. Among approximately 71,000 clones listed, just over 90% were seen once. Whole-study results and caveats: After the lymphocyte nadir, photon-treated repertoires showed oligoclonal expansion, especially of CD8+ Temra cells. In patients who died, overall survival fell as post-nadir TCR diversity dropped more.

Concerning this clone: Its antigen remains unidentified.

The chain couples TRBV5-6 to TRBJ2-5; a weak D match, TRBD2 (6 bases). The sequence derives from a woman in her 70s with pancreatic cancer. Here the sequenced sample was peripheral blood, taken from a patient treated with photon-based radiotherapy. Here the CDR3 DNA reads TGTGCCAGCAACTACGGGAGCGGACAAGAGACCCAGTACTTC. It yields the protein CASNYGSGQETQYF. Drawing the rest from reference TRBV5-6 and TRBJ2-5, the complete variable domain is DAGVTQSPTHLIKTRGQQVTLRCSPKSGHDTVSWYQQALGQGPQFIFQYYEEEERQRGNFPDRFSGHQFPNYSSELNVNALLLGDSALYLCASNYGSGQETQYFGPGTRLLVL.